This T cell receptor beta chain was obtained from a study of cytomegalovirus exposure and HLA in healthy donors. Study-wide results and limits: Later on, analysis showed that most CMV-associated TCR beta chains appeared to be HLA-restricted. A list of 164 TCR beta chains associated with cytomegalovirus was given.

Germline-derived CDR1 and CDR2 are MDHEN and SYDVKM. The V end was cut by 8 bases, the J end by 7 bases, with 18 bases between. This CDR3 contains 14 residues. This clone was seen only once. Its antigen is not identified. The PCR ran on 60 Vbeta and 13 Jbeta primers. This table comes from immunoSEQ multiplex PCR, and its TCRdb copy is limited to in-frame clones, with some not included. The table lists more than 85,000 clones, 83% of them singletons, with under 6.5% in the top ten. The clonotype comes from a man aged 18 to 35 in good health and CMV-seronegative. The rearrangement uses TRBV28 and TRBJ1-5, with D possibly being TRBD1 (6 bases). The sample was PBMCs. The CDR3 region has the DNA TGTGCCAGCCTCTTCAGGGGAGGGTGGCAGCCCCAGCATTTT. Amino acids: CASLFRGGWQPQHF.